The next 7 T cell receptor beta chains were all read from a single sample in a study of blood T cell repertoires in COVID-19. Profiling relied on immunoSEQ multiplex PCR, and the TCRdb table lists in-frame clones only, not all of them. Among roughly 150,000 clones, roughly 81% were seen once, and the ten largest hold 8.3%. Sequences were obtained from peripheral blood. These TCRs come from a woman aged 55-69 years with COVID-19, enrolled during active disease.

J is TRBJ2-3 and V is TRBV4-1; 10 nucleotides agree with TRBD1. V dropped 3 bases and J dropped 4; count of bases not matched to a gene: 4. The CDR3 consists of 15 residues. The V gene's germline CDR1 is MGHRA and CDR2 YSYEKL. The CDR3 spells CASSHTGTGADTQYF. In DNA form, the CDR3 reads TGCGCCAGCAGCCACACCGGGACAGGGGCAGATACGCAGTATTTT.

The chain uses TRBV9 and TRBJ2-7; D is ambiguous. Looked up from germline, CDR1 is SGDLS and CDR2 is YYNGEE. Trimming removed 0 bases at V and 5 bases at J, with 12 bases between. The CDR3 totals 14 residues. CDR3 sequence: CASSVAQLGHEQYF. In DNA form, the CDR3 reads TGTGCCAGCAGCGTAGCTCAATTGGGCCACGAGCAGTACTTC.

This clone was detected once. This chain connects TRBV28 to TRBJ2-1, with 7 bases lining up with TRBD1. Germline assignment: CDR1 MDHEN and CDR2 SYDVKM. V lost 1 base and J lost 0; bases outside the gene matches: 3. This CDR3 has 16 amino acids. The CDR3 DNA reads as TGTGCCAGCAGTTTATCAGGGACAGTCTCCTACAATGAGCAGTTCTTC. This codes for CASSLSGTVSYNEQFF.

This clone was found a few times. This chain links TRBV5-1 with TRBJ2-5; 13 bases map to TRBD2. V lost 5 bases to trimming and J lost 2 bases; unmatched junction nucleotides: 3. CDR3 size: 15 residues. Looked up from germline, CDR1 is SGHRS and CDR2 is YFSETQ. CDR3 sequence reads: CASRRTSGGQETQYF. The CDR3 DNA sequence: TGCGCCAGCAGGCGGACTAGCGGGGGACAAGAGACCCAGTACTTC.

The genes are TRBV10-1 and TRBJ2-7; 7 nucleotides match TRBD2. V shed 10 bases, J shed 7 bases, and the junction held 10 bases outside the gene matches. Looked up from germline, CDR1 is WNHNN and CDR2 is SYGVQD (reference sequence). The CDR3 contains 12 residues. This CDR3 reads CAIQRKGGEQYV. The CDR3 region has the DNA TGCGCCATCCAGAGGAAGGGAGGGGAGCAGTACGTC.

The V and J genes are TRBV19 and TRBJ2-5, with 13 bases aligning to TRBD2. V shed 6 bases, J shed 5 bases, and the junction held 6 bases outside the gene matches. Germline V lookup: CDR1 LNHDA, CDR2 SQIVND (reference sequence). This CDR3 has 15 residues. The CDR3 DNA sequence: TGTGCCAGTAGCACCGTACTAGCGGGAGGGGAGACCCAGTACTTC. As protein: CASSTVLAGGETQYF.

This clone has just one count. The CDR3 region has the DNA TGCGCCAGCAGCTTGGCCCCCAGGGTTAACACCGGGGAGCTGTTTTTT. Translation gives CASSLAPRVNTGELFF. The chain carries TRBV5-1 and TRBJ2-2; a possible D gene is TRBD1 (5 bases). The CDR3 totals 16 residues. Trimming stripped 0 bases from V and 2 bases from J, with 11 bases between. Germline loops: CDR1 SGHRS, CDR2 YFSETQ.